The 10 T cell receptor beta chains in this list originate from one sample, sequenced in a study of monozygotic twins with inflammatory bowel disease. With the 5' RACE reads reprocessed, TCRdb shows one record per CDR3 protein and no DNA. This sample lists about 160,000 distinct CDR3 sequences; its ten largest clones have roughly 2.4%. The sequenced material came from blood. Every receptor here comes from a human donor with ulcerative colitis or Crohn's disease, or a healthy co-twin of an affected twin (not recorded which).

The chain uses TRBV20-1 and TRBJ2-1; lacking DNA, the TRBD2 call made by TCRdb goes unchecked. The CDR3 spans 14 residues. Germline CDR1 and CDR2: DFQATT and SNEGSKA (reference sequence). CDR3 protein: CSAHPGLAGDEQFF.

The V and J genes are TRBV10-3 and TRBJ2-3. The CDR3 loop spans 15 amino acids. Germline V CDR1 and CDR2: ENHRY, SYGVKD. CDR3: CAISESGRRTDTQYF.

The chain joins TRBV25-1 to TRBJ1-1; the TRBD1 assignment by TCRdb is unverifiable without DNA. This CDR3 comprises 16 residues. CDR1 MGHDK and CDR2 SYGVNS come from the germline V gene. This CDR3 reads CASSDHRGQGNTEAFF.

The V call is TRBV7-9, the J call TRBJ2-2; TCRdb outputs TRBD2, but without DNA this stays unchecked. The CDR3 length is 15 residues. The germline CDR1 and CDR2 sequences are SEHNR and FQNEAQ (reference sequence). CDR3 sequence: CASALAGTNTGELFF.

Here the CDR3 reads CASSLGTANYGYTF. V is TRBV5-1 and J is TRBJ1-2. The CDR3 runs to 14 residues. Germline CDR1 and CDR2: SGHRS and YFSETQ.

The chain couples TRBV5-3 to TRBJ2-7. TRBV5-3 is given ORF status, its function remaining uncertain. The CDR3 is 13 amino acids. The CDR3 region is CARSEQGLDEQYF.

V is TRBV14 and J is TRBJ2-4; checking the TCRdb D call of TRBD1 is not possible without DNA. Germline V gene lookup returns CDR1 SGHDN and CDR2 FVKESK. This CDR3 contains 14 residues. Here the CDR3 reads CASSGQGYANIQYF. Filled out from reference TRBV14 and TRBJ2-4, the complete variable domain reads EAGVTQFPSHSVIEKGQTVTLRCDPISGHDNLYWYRRVMGKEIKFLLHFVKESKQDESGMPNNRFLAERTGGTYSTLKVQPAELEDSGVYFCASSGQGYANIQYFGAGTRLSVL.

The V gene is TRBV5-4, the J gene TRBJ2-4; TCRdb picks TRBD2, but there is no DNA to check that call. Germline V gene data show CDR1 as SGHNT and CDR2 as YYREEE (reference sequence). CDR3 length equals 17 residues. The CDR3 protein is CASSPGWAELAKNIQYF.

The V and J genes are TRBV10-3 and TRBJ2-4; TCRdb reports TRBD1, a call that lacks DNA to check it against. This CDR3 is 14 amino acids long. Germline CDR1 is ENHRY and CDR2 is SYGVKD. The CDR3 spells CAISEDRAKNIQYF.

CDR3 region: CASSIRPGPIYGCTF. The chain is built from TRBV19 and TRBJ1-2. CDR3 length: 15 amino acids. The germline CDR1 and CDR2 sequences are LNHDA and SQIVND (reference sequence).